These 26 T cell receptor beta chains were sequenced from one sample in a study of regulatory T cells in long-lasting Graves disease. iRepertoire HTBI primers and Arm-PCR of CDR3 regions built TCR beta libraries. In TCRdb, the multiplex PCR reads were re-called with MiXCR into one record per CDR3 protein. Seen here are about 470,000 distinct CDR3 sequences, less than 25% observed once, and the top ten hold 6.5% to 10%. This sample's time point: persistent/refractory GD, antithyroid drugs over 5 years with positive TRAb. Extracted PBMC RNA gave rise to the TCR library. Specimen: peripheral blood mononuclear cells (PBMCs), collected when the disease was refractory, from a patient treated with antithyroid drugs. These receptors were obtained from a female donor with Graves disease.

This clonotype was detected ten times or more. The chain links TRBV7-2 to TRBJ2-7; TRBD2 might be the D (6 bases). The CDR3 has 14 amino acids. V shed 3 bases and J shed 3 bases, with 12 bases lying between them. Looked up from germline, CDR1 is SGHTA and CDR2 is FQGNSA. CDR3 nucleotides: TGTGCCAGCAGCTTTGCTAGCGCCTACTACGAGCAGTACTTC. Translating gives CASSFASAYYEQYF.

In this sample, this clonotype turned up many times. The chain recombines TRBV15 with TRBJ1-4; D is possibly TRBD1 (5 bases). Per germline, CDR1 LNHNV and CDR2 YYDKDF (reference sequence). The CDR3 totals 15 residues. The V gene lost 1 base and the J gene lost 7 bases, with 13 bases spanning the gap. CDR3 DNA: TGTGCCACCAGCAGAGGTGCGCAGGGTCTTGAAAAACTGTTTTTT. Its translation: CATSRGAQGLEKLFF.

This clonotype has ten or more counts. The chain employs TRBV28 and TRBJ1-6; no clear D. This CDR3 is 12 amino acids long. V was trimmed by 1 base and J by 12 bases, leaving 7 bases between them. The germline CDR1 and CDR2 sequences are MDHEN and SYDVKM. The CDR3 nucleotides are TGTGCCAGCAGTTTATTCAGCGGACCCCTCCACTTT. This codes for CASSLFSGPLHF.

The sample holds one count of this clonotype. This rearrangement joins TRBV27 to TRBJ2-7; D is ambiguous. The germline V and J ends were trimmed by 1 base and 1 base, with 5 bases remaining between them. Germline CDR1 is MNHEY and CDR2 is SMNVEV (reference sequence). The CDR3 is made up of 13 amino acids. CDR3 nucleotides: TGTGCCAGCAGTTTATTTTTGTCCTACGAGCAGTACTTC. Its protein is CASSLFLSYEQYF.

A note on this clonotype: A single base separates this from a much larger clone, so it may be a read error. The chain is built from TRBV27 and TRBJ2-7; tentatively, D is TRBD1 (6 bases). Near its end, the DNA agrees better with TRBJ2-1, so the J call may be wrong. This CDR3 is built from 15 residues. Germline assignment: CDR1 MNHEY and CDR2 SMNVEV (reference sequence). CDR3 sequence (DNA): TGTGCCAGCAGCGGGGACACCTCGGCTACCTACGAGCAGTTCTTC. Its protein is CASSGDTSATYEQFF.

This clonotype was recorded many times. The chain is built from TRBV6-1 and TRBJ2-5; TRBD2 matches at 13 bases. The length of the CDR3 is 19 residues. Looked up from germline, CDR1 is MNHNS and CDR2 is SASEGT. After removal of 0 bases from V and 5 bases from J, the junction contained 12 bases not matched to a gene. CDR3 sequence reads: CASSEAVLTSGRVGETQYF. The CDR3, as DNA: TGTGCCAGCAGTGAAGCGGTGCTAACTAGCGGGAGGGTGGGGGAGACCCAGTACTTC.

This clonotype was found many times. The genes are TRBV5-1 and TRBJ2-2, with TRBD1 as a possible D gene (5 bases). Per the germline V gene, CDR1 is SGHRS and CDR2 is YFSETQ. V was pared by 0 bases and J by 7 bases, with 10 bases between. The CDR3 has 14 residues. The CDR3 nucleotides read TGCGCCAGCAGCTTGGGGGGCGCGAACGGGGAGCTGTTTTTT. Its protein product is CASSLGGANGELFF.

This clonotype appeared many times. The chain combines TRBV27 with TRBJ2-5, with TRBD2 matching over 13 bases. With V trimmed by 6 bases and J by 7 bases, 8 bases remained unmatched. Germline V lookup: CDR1 MNHEY, CDR2 SMNVEV (reference sequence). This CDR3 region has 15 residues. The CDR3 reads CASSQGTSGKGTQYF. CDR3 coding DNA: TGTGCCAGCAGCCAAGGGACTAGCGGGAAAGGGACCCAGTACTTC.

A few counts support this clonotype. The V gene is TRBV7-6, the J gene TRBJ2-7; TRBD2 aligns across 10 bases. The junction had 14 bases not matched to a gene; V was cut back by 2 bases and J by 4 bases. CDR3 length: 18 amino acids. CDR1 and CDR2 (germline): SGHVS, FNYEAQ. The CDR3 loop reads CASSLFPSSGRIDYEQYF. The CDR3 DNA reads as TGTGCCAGCAGCTTATTCCCGAGTAGCGGGAGGATAGATTACGAGCAGTACTTC.

This clonotype was counted many times. This chain joins TRBV5-8 and TRBJ2-7, with 16 bases fitting TRBD2. The J segment lost 5 bases and the V segment lost 4 bases, leaving 9 bases of the junction unmatched. This CDR3 is 17 amino acids long. In germline, CDR1 is SGHTS, CDR2 YDEGEE. Here the CDR3 reads CASSRGLAGGPFHEQYF. The CDR3 DNA sequence: TGTGCCAGCAGCCGGGGACTAGCGGGAGGGCCTTTCCACGAGCAGTACTTC.

This clonotype was counted ten times or more. This chain uses TRBV28 with TRBJ2-7, with D hard to call. The CDR3 is 11 residues long. In germline, CDR1 is MDHEN, CDR2 SYDVKM. V was trimmed by 7 bases and J by 4 bases, leaving 8 bases between them. The CDR3 loop reads CASNSGYEQYF. The CDR3 DNA sequence: TGTGCCAGCAATTCCGGGTACGAGCAGTACTTC. Complete variable domain (other parts from reference TRBV28 and TRBJ2-7): DVKVTQSSRYLVKRTGEKVFLECVQDMDHENMFWYRQDPGLGLRLIYFSYDVKMKEKGDIPEGYSVSREKKERFSLILESASTNQTSMYLCASNSGYEQYFGPGTRLTVT.

This chain joins TRBV19 and TRBJ2-5; D not certain. Between the trimmed V and J ends, which lost 2 bases and 5 bases, there was a span of 15 bases. Germline lookup yields CDR1 LNHDA and CDR2 SQIVND (reference sequence). CDR3 length equals 15 residues. The chain's CDR3 is CASSIPGSTRETQYF. The DNA of the CDR3 is TGTGCCAGTAGTATACCGGGCAGTACCCGGGAGACCCAGTACTTC.

The gene calls are TRBV5-1 and TRBJ1-5; no clear D gene. The V gene's germline CDR1 is SGHRS and CDR2 YFSETQ. The CDR3 spans 14 residues. The V end was cut by 0 bases, the J end by 6 bases, with 10 bases between. For the CDR3, the DNA is TGCGCCAGCAGCTTGGAAGGGTGGGGTCAGCCCCAGCATTTT. Amino acids: CASSLEGWGQPQHF.

The table lists this clonotype with a few counts. The chain employs TRBV7-9 and TRBJ1-2; weak D call: TRBD1 (5 bases). CDR3 length equals 16 residues. V shed 0 bases and J shed 2 bases, with 13 bases lying between them. Germline-derived CDR1 and CDR2 are SEHNR and FQNEAQ (reference sequence). The CDR3 protein is CASSLADSLLNYGYTF. CDR3 DNA sequence: TGTGCCAGCAGCTTAGCCGACAGTTTATTGAACTATGGCTACACCTTC. Supplemented by reference TRBV7-9 and TRBJ1-2, the full variable domain reads DTGVSQNPRHKITKRGQNVTFRCDPISEHNRLYWYRQTLGQGPEFLTYFQNEAQLEKSRLLSDRFSAERPKGSFSTLEIQRTEQGDSAMYLCASSLADSLLNYGYTFGSGTRLTVV.

This clonotype was recorded many times. The V and J genes are TRBV13 and TRBJ2-7; 10 nucleotides line up with TRBD2. Trimming at V came to 5 bases and at J to 0 bases, leaving 7 bases not matched to a gene. Germline-derived CDR1 and CDR2 are PRHDT and FYEKMQ (reference sequence). The CDR3 spans 16 residues. CDR3 bases: TGTGCCAGCAGCCACGCCCCTAGCGGGAGCTCCTACGAGCAGTACTTC. Its translation is CASSHAPSGSSYEQYF.

Only a few counts were recorded for this clonotype. The rearrangement links TRBV5-1 to TRBJ1-3, with D possibly TRBD1 on 6 matching bases. This CDR3 has 15 residues. Trimming took 4 bases from V and 0 from J, leaving 11 bases between them. Germline CDR1 and CDR2: SGHRS and YFSETQ. This chain's CDR3 is CASSPTGNSGNTIYF. CDR3 DNA: TGCGCCAGCAGCCCCACAGGGAACTCTGGAAACACCATATATTTT.

The rearrangement links TRBV20-1 to TRBJ1-1; D remains ambiguous. Germline assignment: CDR1 DFQATT and CDR2 SNEGSKA (reference sequence). The CDR3 is made up of 12 amino acids. V was pared by 4 bases and J by 6 bases, with 12 bases between. The chain's CDR3 is CSAILTSAEAFF. For the CDR3, the DNA is TGCAGTGCTATTCTAACCTCGGCTGAAGCTTTCTTT.

The sample holds many counts of this clonotype. The chain employs TRBV6-1 and TRBJ2-5; D call uncertain. Trimming took off 0 bases at V and 5 bases at J, with 10 bases between the two ends. The germline V gene has CDR1 MNHNS and CDR2 SASEGT. The length of the CDR3 is 14 residues. CDR3 coding DNA: TGTGCCAGCAGTGAAGCGGATCTGTGGGAGACCCAGTACTTC. Protein product: CASSEADLWETQYF.

This clonotype was seen repeatedly, ten times or more. The CDR3 sequence is CAWSLGGSTEQYF. CDR3 nucleotides: TGTGCCTGGAGTCTAGGCGGAAGTACCGAGCAGTACTTC. This chain connects TRBV30 to TRBJ2-7; D ambiguous. The V gene's germline CDR1 is GTSNPN and CDR2 SVGIG (reference sequence). V lost 2 bases to trimming and J lost 6 bases, with 14 bases between them. The CDR3 consists of 13 residues.

Concerning this clonotype: A much larger clone differs from this one at a single base, so this may be a read error. The CDR3 does not close with the conserved phenylalanine or tryptophan, likely indicating a read error. V and J are TRBV12-3 or TRBV12-4 and TRBJ2-5; D remains ambiguous. The CDR3 runs to 12 residues. The germline V and J ends were trimmed by 5 bases and 5 bases, with 9 bases remaining between them. In DNA form, the CDR3 reads TGTGCCAGCAGTCCTAGACCGGAGACCCAGTACCTC. As protein: CASSPRPETQYL.

This clonotype appeared many times. The rearrangement uses TRBV2 and TRBJ1-4, with D maybe TRBD1 (6 bases). Trimming took 5 bases from V and 4 from J, leaving 11 bases between them. The CDR3 loop spans 14 amino acids. Germline V gene data show CDR1 as SNHLY and CDR2 as FYNNEI. The CDR3 nucleotides are TGTGCCAGCAGTTACAGGGCTATTAATGAAAAACTGTTTTTT. Translated: CASSYRAINEKLFF. The full variable domain, with the rest looked up from reference TRBV2 and TRBJ1-4, is EPEVTQTPSHQVTQMGQEVILRCVPISNHLYFYWYRQILGQKVEFLVSFYNNEISEKSEIFDDQFSVERPDGSNFTLKIRSTKLEDSAMYFCASSYRAINEKLFFGSGTQLSVL.

This clonotype was found many times. The chain combines TRBV29-1 with TRBJ1-2, with 10 bases fitting TRBD1. CDR3 size: 12 residues. J lost 8 bases, V lost 7 bases, and 7 bases had no gene match. Per germline, CDR1 SQVTM and CDR2 ANQGSEA. The CDR3 DNA reads TGCAGCGCTGCTCGGGGACAGGGGGGCTACACCTTC. It specifies CSAARGQGGYTF.

This clonotype was detected only a few times. V and J are TRBV20-1 and TRBJ1-6; 8 bases agree with TRBD1. The germline V gene has CDR1 DFQATT and CDR2 SNEGSKA (reference sequence). V shed 0 bases, J shed 10 bases, and the junction held 8 bases outside the gene matches. The CDR3 runs 15 residues. The CDR3 sequence: CSAREPGQAWSPLHF. In DNA form, the CDR3 reads TGCAGTGCTAGAGAGCCGGGACAGGCGTGGTCACCCCTCCACTTT.

This clonotype was counted at least ten times. The rearrangement uses TRBV7-8 and TRBJ2-7; no definite D call. This CDR3 contains 14 residues. Deletions cut 1 base from V and 2 bases from J, with 9 bases between. From germline, CDR1 is SGHVS and CDR2 FQNEAQ. CDR3 DNA: TGTGCCAGCAGCTTAGTGAACAGAGCCTACGAGCAGTACTTC. This codes for CASSLVNRAYEQYF. The whole variable domain, remainder taken from reference TRBV7-8 and TRBJ2-7, is GAGVSQSPRYKVAKRGQDVALRCDPISGHVSLFWYQQALGQGPEFLTYFQNEAQLDKSGLPSDRFFAERPEGSVSTLKIQRTQQEDSAVYLCASSLVNRAYEQYFGPGTRLTVT.

This clonotype was detected a few times. The chain is built from TRBV7-9 and TRBJ2-7; 8 positions match TRBD2. Germline-derived CDR1 and CDR2 are SEHNR and FQNEAQ (reference sequence). This CDR3 is built from 14 residues. The V segment lost 6 bases and the J segment 6 bases; nucleotides outside the gene matches: 10. The DNA for the CDR3 is TGTGCCAGCAGTCGTCTCGGGACTAGTTCCGAGCAGTACTTC. This translates into CASSRLGTSSEQYF. Full variable domain (remainder filled in from reference TRBV7-9 and TRBJ2-7): DTGVSQNPRHKITKRGQNVTFRCDPISEHNRLYWYRQTLGQGPEFLTYFQNEAQLEKSRLLSDRFSAERPKGSFSTLEIQRTEQGDSAMYLCASSRLGTSSEQYFGPGTRLTVT.

The genes are TRBV4-2 and TRBJ2-5; a weak D match, TRBD1 (5 bases). Trimming shortened V by 2 bases and J by 5 bases, and 9 bases separated the two germline ends. This CDR3 is built from 13 residues. Germline assignment: CDR1 LGHNA and CDR2 YNFKEQ. The CDR3 DNA is TGTGCCAGCAGCCAACCCCCAGGGGAGACCCAGTACTTC. Residues: CASSQPPGETQYF.